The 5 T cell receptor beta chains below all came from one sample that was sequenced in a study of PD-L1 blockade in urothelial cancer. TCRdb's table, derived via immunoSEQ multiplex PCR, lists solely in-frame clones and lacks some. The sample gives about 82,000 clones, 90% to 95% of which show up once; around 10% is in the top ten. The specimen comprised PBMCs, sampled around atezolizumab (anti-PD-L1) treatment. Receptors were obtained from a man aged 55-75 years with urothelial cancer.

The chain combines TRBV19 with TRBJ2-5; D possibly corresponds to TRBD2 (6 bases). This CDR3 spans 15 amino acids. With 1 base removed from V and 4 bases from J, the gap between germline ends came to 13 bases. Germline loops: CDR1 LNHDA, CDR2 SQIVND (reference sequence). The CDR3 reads CASSIVNRRGETQYF. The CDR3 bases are TGTGCCAGTAGTATAGTAAACAGGCGGGGAGAGACCCAGTACTTC.

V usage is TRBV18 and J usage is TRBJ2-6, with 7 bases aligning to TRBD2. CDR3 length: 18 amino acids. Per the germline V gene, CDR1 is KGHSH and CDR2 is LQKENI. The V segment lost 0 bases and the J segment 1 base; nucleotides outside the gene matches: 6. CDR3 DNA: TGTGCCAGCTCACCACCAGCGGGGAGGGCATCTGGGGCCAACGTCCTGACTTTC. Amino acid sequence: CASSPPAGRASGANVLTF.

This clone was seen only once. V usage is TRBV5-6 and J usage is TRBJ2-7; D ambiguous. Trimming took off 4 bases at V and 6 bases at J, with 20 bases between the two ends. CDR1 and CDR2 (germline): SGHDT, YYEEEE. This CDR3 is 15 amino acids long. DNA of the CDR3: TGTGCCAGCAGCCCGAACAGTCTTGCTATGGTCGAGCAGTACTTC. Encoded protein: CASSPNSLAMVEQYF.

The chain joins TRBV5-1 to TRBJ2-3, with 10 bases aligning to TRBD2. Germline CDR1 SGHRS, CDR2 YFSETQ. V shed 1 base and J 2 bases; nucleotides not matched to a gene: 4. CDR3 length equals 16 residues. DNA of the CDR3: TGCGCCAGCAGCTTGTTTCTAGCGGGAGACACAGATACGCAGTATTTT. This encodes CASSLFLAGDTDTQYF.

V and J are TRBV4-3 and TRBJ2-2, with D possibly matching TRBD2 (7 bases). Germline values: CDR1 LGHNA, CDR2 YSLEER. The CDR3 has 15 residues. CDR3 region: CGIRTARTRAGELFF. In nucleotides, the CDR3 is TGCGGGATAAGGACAGCTCGGACTAGGGCCGGGGAGCTGTTTTTT.